The entry below gives a single TCR beta chain sequence along with its context. The data were obtained in a study of blood T cell repertoires in COVID-19. The wider study: Italy, Spain and the United States were the sources of the convalescent and acute COVID-19 samples.

The assay was immunoSEQ multiplex PCR, and TCRdb's table has in-frame clones only and misses some. The top ten hold about 10% of the sample, which has over 150,000 clones, 82% seen once. Germline V gives CDR1 SGHRS, CDR2 YFSETQ. This CDR3 comprises 16 residues. V gave up 0 bases and J gave up 5 bases, with 17 bases separating them. The specimen sequenced was peripheral blood. This receptor was identified in an elderly woman with active or convalescent COVID-19. The chain is built from TRBV5-1 and TRBJ1-1, with a tentative D call TRBD1 (5 bases). This chain's CDR3 is CASSLDGWGGETEAFF. Here the CDR3 DNA reads TGCGCCAGCAGCTTGGACGGGTGGGGAGGGGAAACTGAAGCTTTCTTT.